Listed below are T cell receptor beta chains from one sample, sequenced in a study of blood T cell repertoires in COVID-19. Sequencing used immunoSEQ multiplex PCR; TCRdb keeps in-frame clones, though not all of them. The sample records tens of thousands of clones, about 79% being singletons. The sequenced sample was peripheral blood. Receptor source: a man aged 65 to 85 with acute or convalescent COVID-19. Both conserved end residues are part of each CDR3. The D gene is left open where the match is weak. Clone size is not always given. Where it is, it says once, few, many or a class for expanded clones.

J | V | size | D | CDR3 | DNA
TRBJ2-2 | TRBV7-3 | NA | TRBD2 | CASSGGGNTGELFF | TGTGCCAGCAGCGGGGGGGGGAACACCGGGGAGCTGTTTTTT
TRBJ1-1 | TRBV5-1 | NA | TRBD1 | CASSFTGVSSLYTEAFF | TGCGCCAGCAGCTTTACAGGGGTCTCTTCCTTATACACTGAAGCTTTCTTT
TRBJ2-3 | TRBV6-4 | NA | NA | CASRSWSHGGDTQYF | TGTGCCAGCCGCTCTTGGAGTCATGGGGGCGATACGCAGTATTTT
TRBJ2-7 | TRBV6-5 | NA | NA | CASARGAASYEQYF | TGTGCCAGCGCTCGGGGGGCGGCCTCCTACGAGCAGTACTTC
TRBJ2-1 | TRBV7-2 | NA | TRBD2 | CASSPRTSGYNEQFF | TGTGCCAGCAGCCCCCGGACTAGCGGGTACAATGAGCAGTTCTTC
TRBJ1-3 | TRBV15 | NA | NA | CATSRTGFDGNTIYF | TGTGCCACCAGCAGAACAGGGTTTGACGGGAACACCATATATTTT
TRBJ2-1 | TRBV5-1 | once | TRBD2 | CASSFTGTSGRVGTAEQFF | TGCGCCAGCAGCTTCACCGGGACTAGCGGGAGGGTCGGAACGGCCGAGCAGTTCTTC
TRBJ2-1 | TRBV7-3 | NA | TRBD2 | CASSPISGTSGANEQFF | TGTGCCAGCAGCCCAATCTCCGGGACTAGCGGGGCGAATGAGCAGTTCTTC
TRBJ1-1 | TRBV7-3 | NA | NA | CASSRRGEGTEAFF | TGTGCCAGCAGCCGACGCGGGGAGGGCACTGAAGCTTTCTTT
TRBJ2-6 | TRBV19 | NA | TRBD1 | CASRVGRDRRSGANVLTF | TGTGCCAGCAGGGTCGGAAGGGACAGGAGGTCTGGGGCCAACGTCCTGACTTTC
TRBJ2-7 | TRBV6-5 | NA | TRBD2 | CASSYAGGQGEQYF | TGTGCCAGCAGTTATGCGGGAGGGCAGGGCGAGCAGTACTTC
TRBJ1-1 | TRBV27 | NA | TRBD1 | CASSFDRGMDQNTEAFF | TGTGCCAGCAGTTTCGACAGGGGTATGGACCAGAACACTGAAGCTTTCTTT
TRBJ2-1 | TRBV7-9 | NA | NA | CASMSQRSSYNEQFF | TGTGCCAGCATGAGTCAGAGGAGCTCCTACAATGAGCAGTTCTTC
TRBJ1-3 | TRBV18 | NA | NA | CASSPGGDGNTIYF | TGTGCCAGCTCACCAGGGGGCGACGGAAACACCATATATTTT
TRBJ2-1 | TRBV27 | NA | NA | CASSATGTTLKFF | TGTGCCAGCAGTGCTACAGGAACTACACTGAAGTTCTTC
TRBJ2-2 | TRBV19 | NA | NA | CASNIYRTSNTGELFF | TGTGCCAGTAATATCTATAGGACATCGAACACCGGGGAGCTGTTTTTT
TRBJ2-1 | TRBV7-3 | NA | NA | CASSLTGGGGLSYNEQFF | TGTGCCAGCAGCTTAACCGGAGGGGGCGGGCTCTCCTACAATGAGCAGTTCTTC
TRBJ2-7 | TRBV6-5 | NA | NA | CASSRTGSYEQYF | TGTGCCAGCAGTCGGACGGGGTCCTACGAGCAGTACTTC
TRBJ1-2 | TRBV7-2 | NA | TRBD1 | CASSSPTGTGLGVNYGYTF | TGTGCCAGCAGCTCACCGACCGGGACAGGGCTCGGAGTAAACTATGGCTACACCTTC
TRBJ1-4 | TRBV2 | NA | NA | CASIRLTANEKLFF | TGTGCCAGCATCCGCCTGACAGCTAATGAAAAACTGTTTTTT
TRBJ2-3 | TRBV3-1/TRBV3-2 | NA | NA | CASSQGQNEADTQYF | TGTGCCAGCAGCCAAGGGCAGAACGAGGCAGATACGCAGTATTTT
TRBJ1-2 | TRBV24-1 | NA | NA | CATSDPKGQANGYTF | TGTGCCACCAGTGATCCTAAAGGACAAGCCAATGGCTACACCTTC
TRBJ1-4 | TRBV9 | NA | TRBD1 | CASSVGEGAWEKLFF | TGTGCCAGCAGCGTAGGAGAGGGGGCCTGGGAAAAACTGTTTTTT
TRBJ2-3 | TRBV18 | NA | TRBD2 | CASSSPPGLAGPDTQYF | TGTGCCAGCTCAAGTCCCCCGGGACTAGCGGGCCCGGATACGCAGTATTTT
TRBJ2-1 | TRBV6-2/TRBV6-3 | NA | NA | CASSYSWRDRNNEQFF | TGTGCCAGCAGTTACTCCTGGCGGGATAGGAATAATGAGCAGTTCTTC
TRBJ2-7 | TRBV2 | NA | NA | CASSEDRANEQYF | TGTGCCAGCAGTGAAGACAGGGCCAACGAGCAGTACTTC
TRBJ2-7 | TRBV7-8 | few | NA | CASSRRDRGSYEQYF | TGTGCCAGCAGCCGCAGGGATAGGGGTTCCTACGAGCAGTACTTC
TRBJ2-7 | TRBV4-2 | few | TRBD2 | CASSPGTSGSDEQYF | TGTGCCAGCAGCCCCGGGACTAGCGGGAGCGACGAGCAGTACTTC
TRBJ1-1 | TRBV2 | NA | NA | CASKPGNSEAFF | TGTGCCAGCAAGCCGGGAAACTCTGAAGCTTTCTTT
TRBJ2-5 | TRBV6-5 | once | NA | CASGRDQETQYF | TGTGCCAGCGGCAGGGATCAAGAGACCCAGTACTTC
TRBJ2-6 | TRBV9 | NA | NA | CASSPPESGANVLTF | TGTGCCAGCAGCCCTCCGGAGTCTGGGGCCAACGTCCTGACTTTC
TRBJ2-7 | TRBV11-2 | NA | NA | CASSLGSGYEQYF | TGTGCCAGCAGCTTAGGTTCAGGTTACGAGCAGTACTTC
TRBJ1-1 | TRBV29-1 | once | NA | CSVEGVNTEAFF | TGCAGCGTTGAGGGAGTCAACACTGAAGCTTTCTTT